The entry below describes one T cell receptor (beta chain). This clonotype was observed at least ten times. Its target antigen remains unknown. Base qualities were left out, and no much larger clone turns up one base away. The data derive from a study of early T cells in non-severe SARS-CoV-2 infection (dated by TCRdb to the early 2020s). Regarding the study in general: Because TCR sequencing was done on bulk RNA from unsorted whole blood, the alpha and beta chains could not be paired.

Set within a cohort of healthcare workers in London, UK, this nested case-control study involved weekly PCR testing of nasopharyngeal swabs along with blood sampling. Healthcare workers were recruited during the week of the UK lockdown, between 23 and 31 March 2020, and followed weekly for up to roughly 15 weeks. The full study reports these points: VDJdb matching was skewed toward anti-spike CD8 responses and likely underestimated virus-specific expansions by missing private and CD4 specificities.

The germline V end is reduced by 0 bases and the J end by 4 bases; junction bases left unmatched: 9. The CDR3 runs 17 residues from the cysteine to the phenylalanine. The only DNA kept is the CDR3, 51 bases in frame from the first base. Reading the germline V gene (reference sequence) gives CDR1 LGHDT and CDR2 YNNKEL. Libraries were built with 5' RACE. For sequencing, a NextSeq 500 was employed. The TCR library protocol attached unique molecular identifiers to individual cDNA molecules to correct for sequencing error and PCR bias. TCR alpha and beta chains were both sequenced, and the abundances of alpha and beta sequences in each sample were closely correlated with each other. As for how the authors treated the data: Decombinator V4 was used to annotate TCR sequences for V gene, J gene and CDR3. TCRs were defined as expanded if a significant change between any two time points was detected under a Poisson model with p below 0.0001. TCR abundances were normalised to the total number of TCRs sequenced in each sample and reported as counts per million. TRAV1-2 paired with TRAJ12, TRAJ20 or TRAJ33 defined MAIT TCRs, while TRAV10 paired with TRAJ18 defined iNKT TCRs. VDJdb, accessed 1 November 2021, was searched for CMV, EBV and SARS-CoV-2 annotated TCRs, excluding TCRs annotated for multiple antigens. Using fastp at Q25 and MiXCR, TCRdb reprocessed the public reads and kept productive beta chains. All rows with the same CDR3 protein become a single entry with the most common DNA and genes. TCRdb's processing, not the authors' own work, is the source of the V and J calls. The sample includes around 25,000 distinct CDR3 sequences, with about 4.4% observed a single time. The ten largest clonotypes hold 3.5% to 5% of the sample.

Sequenced input: whole blood. The clonotype comes from an adult who was a healthcare worker with PCR-confirmed SARS-CoV-2 infection or an uninfected control (not recorded which). This receptor chain uses TRBV3-1 and TRBJ2-3; 8 bases in between match TRBD2. The DNA is TGTGCCAGCAGCCAAGATTTGGAAGCGGGAGTATCAGATACGCAGTATTTT. It is translated as CASSQDLEAGVSDTQYF.